This TCR beta chain derives from a study of shared clonotypes between healthy human individuals. Study as a whole: The study drew on a couple of women and three men aged 18 to 49 as donors.

In regard to this clone: Antigen unknown.

For each subset, genomic DNA was distributed in equal portions over several immunoSEQ plates. Only in-frame clones appear in the TCRdb table, and some are missing; sequencing was by immunoSEQ multiplex PCR. The table records 90,000 to 120,000 clones, about 67% of them present only once. V was cut by 5 bases and J by 5 bases, with 28 bases left in between. This CDR3 contains 18 residues. Germline V CDR1 and CDR2: SGHAT, FQNNGV. Findings of the study overall: Unshared clonotypes carried lower generation probabilities than those common to all four donors.

All the donors were Caucasian adults who lived in Nashville, Tennessee. The J gene is TRBJ2-7, the V gene TRBV11-2; D is unresolved. This clonotype originated in a woman aged 30 to 39 in good health. The specimen was memory CD8+ T cells sorted from blood. Subset denoted: CD45RO+ cells pooled with CCR7-negative TemRA cells. The CDR3 DNA follows: TGTGCCAGCAGCACTCGAAAAGGCGACAAGGGTTCAACGAACGAGCAGTACTTC. Protein: CASSTRKGDKGSTNEQYF. Drawing the rest from reference TRBV11-2 and TRBJ2-7, the complete variable domain is EAGVAQSPRYKIIEKRQSVAFWCNPISGHATLYWYQQILGQGPKLLIQFQNNGVVDDSQLPKDRFSAERLKGVDSTLKIQPAKLEDSAVYLCASSTRKGDKGSTNEQYFGPGTRLTVT.